One sample yielded the 25 T cell receptor beta chains listed below, sequenced in a study of cytomegalovirus exposure and HLA in healthy donors. PCR used 60 Vbeta primers and 13 Jbeta primers. The method was immunoSEQ multiplex PCR; TCRdb's version includes in-frame clones alone and lacks a portion of them. The sample has some 140,000 clones; roughly 80% are singletons. Sequenced: PBMCs. The source is a man aged 25-40 years in good health and CMV-seronegative.

The chain employs TRBV5-1 and TRBJ2-1; D is undetermined. V lost 4 bases to trimming and J lost 8 bases, with 10 bases between them. CDR3 size: 12 residues. Germline CDR1 is SGHRS and CDR2 is YFSETQ. The CDR3 region is CASSISRDEQFF. The CDR3 coding sequence is TGCGCCAGCAGCATCTCCCGCGATGAGCAGTTCTTC.

This chain uses TRBV7-9 with TRBJ2-3; D call uncertain. This CDR3 is built from 13 residues. The germline V gene encodes CDR1 SEHNR and CDR2 FQNEAQ (reference sequence). V lost 1 base, J lost 6 bases, and 8 bases lay in between. The CDR3, as DNA: TGTGCCAGCAGCTTAGTTATGTCGGATACGCAGTATTTT. Its translation is CASSLVMSDTQYF.

The genes are TRBV28 and TRBJ1-2; TRBD1 might be the D (5 bases). The germline gives CDR1 MDHEN, CDR2 SYDVKM. Trimming cost V 3 bases and J 8 bases, with 7 bases left between them. The CDR3 covers 11 residues. The CDR3 region is CASSFRGGYTF. The CDR3 DNA follows: TGTGCCAGCAGTTTCCGGGGGGGCTACACCTTC.

The count of this clone is one. Other nucleotide sequences from this sample produce the same CDR3. The rearrangement links TRBV27 to TRBJ2-7, with 9 bases aligning to TRBD2. The CDR3 runs 14 residues. The ends lost 10 bases at V and 7 bases at J; junction bases unmatched: 14. CDR1 and CDR2 (germline): MNHEY, SMNVEV (reference sequence). CDR3 sequence: CATRRSSGTYEQYF. The CDR3 DNA is TGTGCCACCAGAAGATCTAGCGGGACTTATGAGCAGTACTTC.

The V and J genes are TRBV30 and TRBJ1-1; no clear D. The CDR3 runs to 14 residues. In germline, CDR1 is GTSNPN, CDR2 SVGIG (reference sequence). V lost 2 bases and J lost 0, with 10 bases in between. Written as DNA, the CDR3 is TGTGCCTGGAGTCTTACAGCCGTGAACACTGAAGCTTTCTTT. Its translation is CAWSLTAVNTEAFF.

The sample holds a few counts of this clone. J is TRBJ1-2 and V is TRBV6-5; weak D call: TRBD1 (5 bases). The ends were cut back, 5 bases at V and 7 bases at J, with 14 bases in the middle. CDR1 is MNHEY and CDR2 is SVGAGI in the germline V gene. The length of the CDR3 is 13 residues. The CDR3: CASSSQGVAGYTF. For the CDR3, the DNA is TGTGCCAGCAGTAGTCAAGGGGTGGCTGGCTACACCTTC.

The chain carries TRBV7-2 and TRBJ2-7; 7 nucleotides match TRBD2. J lost 6 bases, V lost 2 bases, and 10 bases had no gene match. CDR3 length equals 15 residues. The germline gives CDR1 SGHTA, CDR2 FQGNSA. The CDR3 reads CASSLLWSGGGEQYF. The DNA for the CDR3 is TGTGCCAGCAGCTTACTGTGGTCGGGAGGTGGCGAGCAGTACTTC.

V and J are TRBV14 and TRBJ2-3, with 7 bases fitting TRBD1. The V gene end was trimmed by 5 bases and the J gene end by 2 bases; junction bases not matched to a gene: 10. Germline CDR1 reads SGHDN; CDR2 reads FVKESK. The CDR3 is 16 amino acids. CDR3 bases: TGTGCCAGCAGCTTAAGACAGGGTAGGGTCACAGATACGCAGTATTTT. Residues: CASSLRQGRVTDTQYF.

CDR3 DNA sequence: TGTGCCAGCAGCCGGACAGAAAATCAGCCCCAGCATTTT. Its protein product is CASSRTENQPQHF. The rearrangement links TRBV7-2 to TRBJ1-5; D possibly corresponds to TRBD1 (6 bases). V was shortened by 5 bases and J by 4 bases, with 9 bases between the two germline ends. This CDR3 spans 13 amino acids. The germline V gene encodes CDR1 SGHTA and CDR2 FQGNSA.

This chain connects TRBV28 to TRBJ2-3; weak D call: TRBD2 (5 bases). Germline CDR1 reads MDHEN; CDR2 reads SYDVKM. Trimming took off 3 bases at V and 1 base at J, with 14 bases between the two ends. CDR3 length equals 16 residues. The CDR3 DNA reads as TGTGCCAGCAGTTTTGTGGTGGGAGCGGGCACAGATACGCAGTATTTT. Translated, it gives CASSFVVGAGTDTQYF.

The chain carries TRBV28 and TRBJ2-7, with 7 bases that match TRBD1. The CDR3 extends over 14 amino acids. The trim removed 6 bases at V and 2 bases at J, leaving 7 bases unmatched. CDR1 is MDHEN, CDR2 SYDVKM, per germline. In DNA, the CDR3 is TGTGCCAGCAGACCGGGACAGACTCCCTACGAGCAGTACTTC. It yields the protein CASRPGQTPYEQYF.

This clone is a singleton in its sample. The chain joins TRBV18 to TRBJ1-4; perhaps TRBD1 as D (5 bases). Trimming cost V 3 bases and J 4 bases, with 12 bases left between them. The CDR3 is 15 amino acids. The germline gives CDR1 KGHSH, CDR2 LQKENI. CDR3 amino acids: CASSPLWQGNEKLFF. The CDR3 nucleotides are TGTGCCAGCTCACCCCTTTGGCAGGGTAATGAAAAACTGTTTTTT.

CDR3 nucleotide sequence: TGTGCCAGCAGTGGACAGGGGGCGAGCTATGGCTACACCTTC. Translation: CASSGQGASYGYTF. The chain joins TRBV2 to TRBJ1-2; TRBD1 matches at 10 bases. Per the germline V gene, CDR1 is SNHLY and CDR2 is FYNNEI. V dropped 4 bases and J dropped 4; count of bases not matched to a gene: 3. The CDR3 sequence is 14 residues long.

A few counts support this clone. V and J are TRBV6-4 and TRBJ2-6; D is unresolved. Germline lookup yields CDR1 MRHNA and CDR2 SNTAGT. Trimming took 0 bases from V and 0 from J, leaving 3 bases between them. This CDR3 spans 15 amino acids. The CDR3 is CASSDSLSGANVLTF. The CDR3, as DNA: TGTGCCAGCAGTGACTCTCTCTCTGGGGCCAACGTCCTGACTTTC.

This chain links TRBV19 with TRBJ1-3; the D is unclear. The CDR3 contains 18 residues. V shed 3 bases and J shed 4 bases, with 22 bases lying between them. Per germline, CDR1 LNHDA and CDR2 SQIVND (reference sequence). CDR3 amino acids: CASSIGWVAGSSGNTIYF. The CDR3 nucleotides are TGTGCCAGTAGTATCGGATGGGTAGCGGGCTCCTCGGGAAACACCATATATTTT.

V is TRBV5-1 and J is TRBJ2-5, with 8 nucleotides matching TRBD1. Germline CDR1 and CDR2: SGHRS and YFSETQ. The length of the CDR3 is 15 residues. V lost 3 bases to trimming and J lost 5 bases; unmatched junction nucleotides: 9. Here the CDR3 DNA reads TGCGCCAGCAGCTCCCCTGACAGGGGTGGGGAGACCCAGTACTTC. Its protein product is CASSSPDRGGETQYF.

The CDR3 nucleotides read TGTGCCATGTCCTCTCTGGCGGACATTCAGTACTTC. This gives the protein CAMSSLADIQYF. V gene TRBV2 combines with J gene TRBJ2-4, with unresolved D. Trimming stripped 10 bases from V and 8 bases from J, with 15 bases between. The CDR3 totals 12 residues. CDR1 SNHLY and CDR2 FYNNEI come from the germline V gene.

This chain joins TRBV7-2 and TRBJ2-1; 15 nucleotides agree with TRBD2. The CDR3 runs to 16 residues. J lost 8 bases, V lost 5 bases, and 7 bases had no gene match. Germline V gene data show CDR1 as SGHTA and CDR2 as FQGNSA. CDR3 sequence (DNA): TGTGCCAGCAGCACTCGGACTAGCGGGAGGGGCGATGAGCAGTTCTTC. This encodes CASSTRTSGRGDEQFF. The whole variable domain, filled in from reference TRBV7-2 and TRBJ2-1, reads GAGVSQSPSNKVTEKGKDVELRCDPISGHTALYWYRQSLGQGLEFLIYFQGNSAPDKSGLPSDRFSAERTGGSVSTLTIQRTQQEDSAVYLCASSTRTSGRGDEQFFGPGTRLTVL.

The chain recombines TRBV13 with TRBJ2-3; TRBD2 might be the D (5 bases). The ends were cut back, 4 bases at V and 5 bases at J, with 13 bases in the middle. This CDR3 region has 14 residues. CDR1 and CDR2 from the germline V gene are PRHDT and FYEKMQ (reference sequence). Here the CDR3 reads CASSCGPPEDTQYF. CDR3 in DNA: TGTGCCAGCAGCTGCGGGCCCCCCGAAGATACGCAGTATTTT.

CDR3 sequence reads: CASSTKTSGNEKLFF. The DNA for the CDR3 is TGTGCCAGCAGCACCAAAACCTCCGGTAATGAAAAACTGTTTTTT. The chain combines TRBV7-8 with TRBJ1-4; D uncertain. The germline gives CDR1 SGHVS, CDR2 FQNEAQ. The V and J ends lost 5 bases and 4 bases respectively, with 14 bases between them. The CDR3 is made up of 15 amino acids.

The chain carries TRBV14 and TRBJ2-1; D possibly corresponds to TRBD1 (6 bases). The V end lost 2 bases, the J end lost 2 bases, and 10 bases lay between the germline ends. This CDR3 is 15 amino acids long. Germline V lookup: CDR1 SGHDN, CDR2 FVKESK. The CDR3: CASSQQGGPYNEQFF. The CDR3 coding sequence is TGTGCCAGCAGCCAACAAGGGGGTCCCTACAATGAGCAGTTCTTC.

The genes are TRBV6-4 and TRBJ2-3, with TRBD2 as a possible D gene (6 bases). The V gene's germline CDR1 is MRHNA and CDR2 SNTAGT. This CDR3 is 13 amino acids long. The V end was cut by 6 bases, the J end by 7 bases, with 14 bases between. CDR3 loop: CASSEVADYTQYF. CDR3 bases: TGTGCCAGCAGCGAGGTAGCGGACTATACGCAGTATTTT.

V gene TRBV7-6 combines with J gene TRBJ1-1; TRBD1 aligns across 8 bases. Trimming removed 5 bases from V and 10 bases from J; junction bases left unmatched: 12. Germline V gene lookup returns CDR1 SGHVS and CDR2 FNYEAQ. This CDR3 is built from 14 residues. The CDR3 sequence is CASSPETGVVTAFF. The CDR3 DNA reads as TGTGCCAGCAGCCCCGAGACAGGGGTCGTTACAGCTTTCTTT.

The chain has TRBV12-5 and TRBJ2-2, with 9 bases identical to TRBD2. The CDR3 runs to 16 residues. From germline, CDR1 is LGHNT and CDR2 FRNRAP. Unmatched junction bases numbered 6, after V lost 1 base and J lost 6 bases. The CDR3 sequence is CASGLALREGPGELFF. The CDR3 nucleotides read TGTGCTAGTGGTTTGGCTTTGCGGGAGGGCCCCGGGGAGCTGTTTTTT.

CDR3 nucleotides: TGTGCCTGGAGCCGCTTTAAAGCGGGGAGCCACACAGATACGCAGTATTTT. It specifies CAWSRFKAGSHTDTQYF. This chain uses TRBV30 with TRBJ2-3; 7 bases agree with TRBD2. CDR3 size: 17 residues. CDR1 is GTSNPN, CDR2 SVGIG, per germline (reference sequence). Germline trimming cut 3 bases from V and 2 bases from J; bases unmatched to any gene: 14.